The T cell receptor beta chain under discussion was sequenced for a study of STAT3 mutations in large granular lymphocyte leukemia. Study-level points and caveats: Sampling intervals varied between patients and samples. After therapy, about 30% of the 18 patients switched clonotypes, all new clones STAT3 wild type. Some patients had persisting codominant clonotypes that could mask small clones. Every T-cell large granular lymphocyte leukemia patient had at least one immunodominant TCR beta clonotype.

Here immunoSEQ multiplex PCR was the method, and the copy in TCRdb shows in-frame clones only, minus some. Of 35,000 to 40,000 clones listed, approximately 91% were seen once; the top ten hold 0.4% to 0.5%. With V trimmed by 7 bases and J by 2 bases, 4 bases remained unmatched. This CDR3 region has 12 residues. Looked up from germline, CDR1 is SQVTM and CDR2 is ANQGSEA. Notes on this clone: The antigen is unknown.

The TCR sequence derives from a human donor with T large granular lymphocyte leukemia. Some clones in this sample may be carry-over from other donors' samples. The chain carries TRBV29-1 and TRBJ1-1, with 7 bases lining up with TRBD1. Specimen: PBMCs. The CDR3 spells CSGQGYNTEAFF. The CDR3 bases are TGCAGCGGACAGGGATACAACACTGAAGCTTTCTTT.